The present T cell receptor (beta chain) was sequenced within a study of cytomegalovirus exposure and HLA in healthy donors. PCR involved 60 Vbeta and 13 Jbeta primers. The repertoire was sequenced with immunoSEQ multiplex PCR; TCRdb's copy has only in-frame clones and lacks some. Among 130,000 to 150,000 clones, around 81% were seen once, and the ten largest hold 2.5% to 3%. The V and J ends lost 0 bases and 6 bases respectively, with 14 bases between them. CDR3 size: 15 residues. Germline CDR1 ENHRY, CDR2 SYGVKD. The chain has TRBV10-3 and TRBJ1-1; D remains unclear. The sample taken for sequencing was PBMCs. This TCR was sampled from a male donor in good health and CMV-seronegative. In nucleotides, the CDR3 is TGTGCCATCAGTGAGTCGACTCTAGGGAGGGCTGAAGCTTTCTTT. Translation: CAISESTLGRAEAFF.